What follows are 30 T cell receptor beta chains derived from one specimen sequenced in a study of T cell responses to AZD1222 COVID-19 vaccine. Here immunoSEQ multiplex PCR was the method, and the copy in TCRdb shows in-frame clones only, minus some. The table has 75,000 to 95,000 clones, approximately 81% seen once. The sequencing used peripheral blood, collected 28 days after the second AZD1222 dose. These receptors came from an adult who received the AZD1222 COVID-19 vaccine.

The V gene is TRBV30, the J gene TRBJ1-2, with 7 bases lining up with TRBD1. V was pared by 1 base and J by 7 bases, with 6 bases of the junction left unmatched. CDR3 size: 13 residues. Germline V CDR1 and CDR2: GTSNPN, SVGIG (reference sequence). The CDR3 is CAWSADRVGGYTF. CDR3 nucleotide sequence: TGTGCCTGGAGTGCCGACAGGGTGGGTGGCTACACCTTC. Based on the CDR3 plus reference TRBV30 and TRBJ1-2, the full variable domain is SQTIHQWPATLVQPVGSPLSLECTVEGTSNPNLYWYRQAAGRGLQLLFYSVGIGQISSEVPQNLSASRPQDRQFILSSKKLLLSDSGFYLCAWSADRVGGYTFGSGTRLTVV.

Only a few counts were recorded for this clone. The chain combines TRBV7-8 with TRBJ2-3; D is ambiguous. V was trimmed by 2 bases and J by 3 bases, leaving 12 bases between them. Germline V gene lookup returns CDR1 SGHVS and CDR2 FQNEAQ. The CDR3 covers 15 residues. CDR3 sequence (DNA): TGTGCCAGCAGCTTATTCGCAGGATCGACAGATACGCAGTATTTT. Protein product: CASSLFAGSTDTQYF.

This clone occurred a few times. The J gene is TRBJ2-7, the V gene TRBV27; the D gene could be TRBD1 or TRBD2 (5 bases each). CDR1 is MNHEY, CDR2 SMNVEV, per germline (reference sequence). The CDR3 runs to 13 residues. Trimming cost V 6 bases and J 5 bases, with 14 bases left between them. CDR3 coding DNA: TGTGCCAGCAGCCGTTCGTGGGGGAACGAGCAGTACTTC. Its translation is CASSRSWGNEQYF.

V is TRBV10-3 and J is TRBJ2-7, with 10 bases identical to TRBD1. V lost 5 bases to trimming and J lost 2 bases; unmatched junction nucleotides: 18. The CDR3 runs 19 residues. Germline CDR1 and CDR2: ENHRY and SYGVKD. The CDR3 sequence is CAISRWGGSGQGQTYEQYF. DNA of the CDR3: TGTGCCATCAGTCGATGGGGAGGATCGGGACAGGGGCAAACCTACGAGCAGTACTTC.

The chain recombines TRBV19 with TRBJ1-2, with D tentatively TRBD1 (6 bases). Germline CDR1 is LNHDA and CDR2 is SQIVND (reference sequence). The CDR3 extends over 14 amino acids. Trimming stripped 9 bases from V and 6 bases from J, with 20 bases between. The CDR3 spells CASRTQGLTDGYTF. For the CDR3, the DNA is TGTGCCAGCCGGACACAGGGATTGACGGATGGCTACACCTTC.

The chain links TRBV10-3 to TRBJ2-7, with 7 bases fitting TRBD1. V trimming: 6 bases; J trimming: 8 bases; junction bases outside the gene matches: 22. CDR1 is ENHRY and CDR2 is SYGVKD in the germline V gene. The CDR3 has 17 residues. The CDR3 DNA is TGTGCCATCAGGGTCCGACGACAGGGCACCGCCTGGTCGAAGCAGTACTTC. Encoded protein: CAIRVRRQGTAWSKQYF.

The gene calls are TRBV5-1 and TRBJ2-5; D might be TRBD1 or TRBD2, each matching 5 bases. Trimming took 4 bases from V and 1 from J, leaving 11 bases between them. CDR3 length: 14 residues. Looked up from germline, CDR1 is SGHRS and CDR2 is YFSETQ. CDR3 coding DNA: TGCGCCAGCAGCCGCGGTGGGGGCCAAGAGACCCAGTACTTC. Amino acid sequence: CASSRGGGQETQYF.

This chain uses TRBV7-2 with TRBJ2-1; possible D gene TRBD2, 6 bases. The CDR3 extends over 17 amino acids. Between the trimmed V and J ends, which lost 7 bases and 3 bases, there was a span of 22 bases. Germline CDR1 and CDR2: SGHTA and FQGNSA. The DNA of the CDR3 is TGTGCCAGCACTGATCTCCCGGGACTGATAAACTACAATGAGCAGTTCTTC. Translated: CASTDLPGLINYNEQFF.

This CDR3 reads CASSIDDGTYGYTF. As DNA, the CDR3 is TGTGCCAGTAGTATAGATGACGGTACCTATGGCTACACCTTC. The genes are TRBV19 and TRBJ1-2, with unresolved D. The germline V and J ends were trimmed by 0 bases and 4 bases, with 9 bases remaining between them. This CDR3 is 14 amino acids long. Germline CDR1 and CDR2: LNHDA and SQIVND (reference sequence).

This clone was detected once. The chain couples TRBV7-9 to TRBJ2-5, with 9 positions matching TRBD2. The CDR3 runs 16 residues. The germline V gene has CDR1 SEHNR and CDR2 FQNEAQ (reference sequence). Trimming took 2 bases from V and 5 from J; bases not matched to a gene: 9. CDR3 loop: CASSLIALAGLETQYF. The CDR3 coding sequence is TGTGCCAGCAGCTTAATAGCACTAGCGGGTTTGGAGACCCAGTACTTC. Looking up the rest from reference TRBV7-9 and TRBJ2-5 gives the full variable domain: DTGVSQNPRHKITKRGQNVTFRCDPISEHNRLYWYRQTLGQGPEFLTYFQNEAQLEKSRLLSDRFSAERPKGSFSTLEIQRTEQGDSAMYLCASSLIALAGLETQYFGPGTRLLVL.

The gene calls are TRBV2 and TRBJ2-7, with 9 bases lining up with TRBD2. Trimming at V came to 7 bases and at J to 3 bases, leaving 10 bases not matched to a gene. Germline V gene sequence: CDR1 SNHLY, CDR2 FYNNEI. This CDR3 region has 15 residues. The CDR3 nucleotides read TGTGCCAGCAAACCCGGAGCGGGAGGCCGCTACGAGCAGTACTTC. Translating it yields CASKPGAGGRYEQYF.

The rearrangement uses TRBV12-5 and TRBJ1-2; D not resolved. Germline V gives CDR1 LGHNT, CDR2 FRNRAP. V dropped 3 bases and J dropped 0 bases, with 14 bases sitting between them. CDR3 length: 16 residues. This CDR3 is CASGFEGSGANYGYTF. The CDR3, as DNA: TGTGCTAGTGGTTTTGAGGGAAGCGGTGCTAACTATGGCTACACCTTC. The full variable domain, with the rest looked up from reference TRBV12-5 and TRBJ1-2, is DARVTQTPRHKVTEMGQEVTMRCQPILGHNTVFWYRQTMMQGLELLAYFRNRAPLDDSGMPKDRFSAEMPDATLATLKIQPSEPRDSAVYFCASGFEGSGANYGYTFGSGTRLTVV.

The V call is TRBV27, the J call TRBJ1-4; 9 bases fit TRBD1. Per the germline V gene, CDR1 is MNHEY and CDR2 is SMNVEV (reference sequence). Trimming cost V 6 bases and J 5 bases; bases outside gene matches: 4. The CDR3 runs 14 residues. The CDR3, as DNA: TGTGCCAGCAGCTCGGGACAGGGAAATGAAAAACTGTTTTTT. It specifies CASSSGQGNEKLFF.

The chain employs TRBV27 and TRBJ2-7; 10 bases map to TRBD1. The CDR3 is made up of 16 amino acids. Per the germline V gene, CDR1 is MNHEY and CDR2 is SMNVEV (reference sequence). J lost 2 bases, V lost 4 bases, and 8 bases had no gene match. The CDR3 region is CASSSPRDRGPYEQYF. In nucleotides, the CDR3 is TGTGCCAGCAGTTCCCCCCGGGACAGGGGTCCCTACGAGCAGTACTTC.

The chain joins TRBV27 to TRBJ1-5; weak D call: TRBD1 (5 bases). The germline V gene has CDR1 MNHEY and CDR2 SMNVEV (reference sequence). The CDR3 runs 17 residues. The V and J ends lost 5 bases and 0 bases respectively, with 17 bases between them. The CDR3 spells CASSGGAGQNSNQPQHF. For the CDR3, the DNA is TGTGCCAGCAGTGGCGGGGCAGGACAAAATAGCAATCAGCCCCAGCATTTT.

For the CDR3, the DNA is TGTGCCAGCAGTTTATTGCGGGCGCGGGCGGGAGCGAACATTCAGTACTTC. Its translation is CASSLLRARAGANIQYF. V usage is TRBV27 and J usage is TRBJ2-4; 7 nucleotides align to TRBD2. Germline CDR1 MNHEY, CDR2 SMNVEV (reference sequence). The CDR3 contains 17 residues. V lost 1 base to trimming and J lost 7 bases; unmatched junction nucleotides: 13.

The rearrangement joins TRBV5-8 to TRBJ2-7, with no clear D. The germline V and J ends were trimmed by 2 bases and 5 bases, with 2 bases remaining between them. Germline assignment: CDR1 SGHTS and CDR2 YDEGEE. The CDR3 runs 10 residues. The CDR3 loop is CASSFNEQYF. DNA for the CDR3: TGTGCCAGCAGCTTCAACGAGCAGTACTTC.

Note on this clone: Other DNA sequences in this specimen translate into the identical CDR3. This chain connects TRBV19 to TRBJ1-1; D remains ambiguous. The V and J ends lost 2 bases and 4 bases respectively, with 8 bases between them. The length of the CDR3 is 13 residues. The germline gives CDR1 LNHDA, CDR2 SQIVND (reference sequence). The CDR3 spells CASSILTGTEAFF. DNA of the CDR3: TGTGCCAGTAGTATACTAACGGGCACTGAAGCTTTCTTT.

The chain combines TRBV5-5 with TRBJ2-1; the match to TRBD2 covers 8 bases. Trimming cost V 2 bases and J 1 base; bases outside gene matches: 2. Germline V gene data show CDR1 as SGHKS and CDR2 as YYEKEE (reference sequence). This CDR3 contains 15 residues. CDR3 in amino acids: CASSLSSGSYNEQFF. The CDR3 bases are TGTGCCAGCAGCTTATCTAGCGGGTCCTACAATGAGCAGTTCTTC.

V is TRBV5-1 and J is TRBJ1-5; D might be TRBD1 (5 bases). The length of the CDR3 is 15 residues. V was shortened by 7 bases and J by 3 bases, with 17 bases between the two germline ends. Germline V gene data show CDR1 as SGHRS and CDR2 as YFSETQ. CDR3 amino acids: CASRRDGGHNQPQHF. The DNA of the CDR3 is TGCGCCAGCCGCCGGGACGGCGGCCACAATCAGCCCCAGCATTTT.

CDR3 loop: CASEGREGLFEQFF. In DNA, the CDR3 is TGTGCCAGCGAAGGGCGGGAGGGCCTATTTGAGCAGTTCTTC. V is TRBV2 and J is TRBJ2-1; TRBD2 matches at 9 bases. The CDR3 has 14 residues. CDR1 SNHLY and CDR2 FYNNEI come from the germline V gene. Unmatched junction bases numbered 11, after V lost 8 bases and J lost 9 bases.

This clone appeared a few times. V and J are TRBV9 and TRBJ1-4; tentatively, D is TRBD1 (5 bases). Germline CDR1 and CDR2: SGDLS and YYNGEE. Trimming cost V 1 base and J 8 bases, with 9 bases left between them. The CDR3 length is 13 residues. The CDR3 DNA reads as TGTGCCAGCAGCGTACAGGGTGAAGAAAAACTGTTTTTT. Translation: CASSVQGEEKLFF.

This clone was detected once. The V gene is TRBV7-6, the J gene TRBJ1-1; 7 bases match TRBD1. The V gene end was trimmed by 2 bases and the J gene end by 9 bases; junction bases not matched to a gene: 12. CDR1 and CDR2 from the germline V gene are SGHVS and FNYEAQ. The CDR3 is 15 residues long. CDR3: CASSLNPRQGGQAFF. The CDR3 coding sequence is TGTGCCAGCAGCTTAAACCCCCGACAGGGAGGCCAAGCTTTCTTT.

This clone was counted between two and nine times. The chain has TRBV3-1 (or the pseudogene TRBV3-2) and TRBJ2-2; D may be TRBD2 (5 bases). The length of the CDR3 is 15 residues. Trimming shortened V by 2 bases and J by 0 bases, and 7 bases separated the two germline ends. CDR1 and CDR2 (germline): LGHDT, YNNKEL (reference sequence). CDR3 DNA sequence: TGTGCCAGCAGCCAATACGGGACGAACACCGGGGAGCTGTTTTTT. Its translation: CASSQYGTNTGELFF.

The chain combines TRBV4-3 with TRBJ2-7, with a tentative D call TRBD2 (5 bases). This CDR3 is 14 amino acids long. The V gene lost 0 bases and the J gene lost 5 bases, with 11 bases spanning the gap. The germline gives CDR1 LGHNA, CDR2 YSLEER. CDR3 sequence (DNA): TGCGCCAGCAGCCAAGATTACGGGAATCACGAGCAGTACTTC. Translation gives CASSQDYGNHEQYF.

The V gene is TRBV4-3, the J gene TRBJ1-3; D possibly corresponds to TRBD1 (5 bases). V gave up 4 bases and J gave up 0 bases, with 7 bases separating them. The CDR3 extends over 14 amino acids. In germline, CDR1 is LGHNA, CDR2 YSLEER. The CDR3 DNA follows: TGCGCCAGCAGCCTCGACAGCTCTGGAAACACCATATATTTT. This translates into CASSLDSSGNTIYF.

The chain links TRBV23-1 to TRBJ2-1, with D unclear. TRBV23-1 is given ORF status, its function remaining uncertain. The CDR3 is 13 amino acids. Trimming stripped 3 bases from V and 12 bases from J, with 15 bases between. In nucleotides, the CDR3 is TGCGCCAGCAGTCACGGTCAGAGAACGGGGCAGTTCTTC. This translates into CASSHGQRTGQFF.

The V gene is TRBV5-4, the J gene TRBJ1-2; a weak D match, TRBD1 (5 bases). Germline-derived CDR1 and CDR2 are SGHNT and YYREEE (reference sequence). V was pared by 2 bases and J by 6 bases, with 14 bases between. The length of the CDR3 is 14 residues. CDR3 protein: CASSLNRGANGYTF. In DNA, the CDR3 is TGTGCCAGCAGCTTAAATAGGGGCGCGAATGGCTACACCTTC.

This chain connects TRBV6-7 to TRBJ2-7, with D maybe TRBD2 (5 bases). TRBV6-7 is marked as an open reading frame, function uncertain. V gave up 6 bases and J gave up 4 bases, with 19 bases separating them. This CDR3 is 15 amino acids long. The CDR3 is CASSLTRTRVYEQYF. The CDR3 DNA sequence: TGTGCCAGCAGCTTAACGAGGACGCGGGTTTACGAGCAGTACTTC.

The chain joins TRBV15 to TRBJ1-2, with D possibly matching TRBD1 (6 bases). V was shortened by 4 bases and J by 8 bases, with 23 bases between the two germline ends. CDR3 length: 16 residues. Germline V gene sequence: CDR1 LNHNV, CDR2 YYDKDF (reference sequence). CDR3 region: CATSTRIRQALGGYTF. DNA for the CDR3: TGTGCCACCAGCACCAGAATAAGACAGGCCCTAGGGGGCTACACCTTC.